A selection of T cell receptor beta chains follows, all from one sample in a study of blood T cell repertoires in COVID-19. This table comes from immunoSEQ multiplex PCR, and its TCRdb copy is limited to in-frame clones, with some not included. This table has 200,000 to 250,000 clones, approximately 86% appearing once. Input material: peripheral blood. These receptors were obtained from a woman in her twenties or thirties who had recovered from COVID-19. Each CDR3 is given with its conserved first and last residue. The order of the fields is J gene, D gene, clone size, V gene, CDR3 DNA, CDR3 protein. A D gene is named only where the DNA matches it firmly. Clone size is given for some rows only: seen once, a few or many times, or a class if the clone is expanded.

j_gene: TRBJ2-1
d_gene: -
abundance: -
v_gene: TRBV4-1
CDR3nt: TGCGCCAGCAGCCCCAGCAGGCCCTCGAACAATGAGCAGTTCTTC
CDR3aa: CASSPSRPSNNEQFF

j_gene: TRBJ1-2
d_gene: -
abundance: -
v_gene: TRBV21-1
CDR3nt: TGTGCCCGGAGGAACTATGGCTACACCTTC
CDR3aa: CARRNYGYTF

j_gene: TRBJ1-2
d_gene: TRBD1
abundance: -
v_gene: TRBV5-1
CDR3nt: TGCGCCAGCAGCTTGGACCCAGGGGGTATCCTCGTACCCGGCTACACCTTC
CDR3aa: CASSLDPGGILVPGYTF

j_gene: TRBJ2-5
d_gene: -
abundance: once
v_gene: TRBV6-6
CDR3nt: TGTGCCAGCAGTTATGGAGAAGCAGAGACCCAGTACTTC
CDR3aa: CASSYGEAETQYF

j_gene: TRBJ2-6
d_gene: TRBD1
abundance: -
v_gene: TRBV10-2
CDR3nt: TGCGCCAGCAACTTTGACAGGGGTCTGGGGGCCAACGTCCTGACTTTC
CDR3aa: CASNFDRGLGANVLTF

j_gene: TRBJ2-3
d_gene: -
abundance: -
v_gene: TRBV5-1
CDR3nt: TGCGCCAGCAGCTCGGGACTCCCGAGCACAGATACGCAGTATTTT
CDR3aa: CASSSGLPSTDTQYF

j_gene: TRBJ2-7
d_gene: TRBD2
abundance: -
v_gene: TRBV7-3
CDR3nt: TGTGCCAGCAGCTTAAGTAGCGGGGCCCCCTACGAGCAGTACTTC
CDR3aa: CASSLSSGAPYEQYF

j_gene: TRBJ2-3
d_gene: TRBD2
abundance: -
v_gene: TRBV5-1
CDR3nt: TGCGCCAGCAGCTTGGTGGCGCGGGGGGGCTTCCGAGATACGCAGTATTTT
CDR3aa: CASSLVARGGFRDTQYF

j_gene: TRBJ1-5
d_gene: -
abundance: few
v_gene: TRBV29-1
CDR3nt: TGCAGCGTCGGCGGGGAATCTCAGCCCCAGCATTTT
CDR3aa: CSVGGESQPQHF

j_gene: TRBJ1-1
d_gene: -
abundance: -
v_gene: TRBV21-1
CDR3nt: TGTGCCAGCAGCGGACTCCGGGACAGGGTTACCACTGAAGCTTTCTTT
CDR3aa: CASSGLRDRVTTEAFF

j_gene: TRBJ1-2
d_gene: -
abundance: -
v_gene: TRBV19
CDR3nt: TGTGCCAGTAGGGAGTTTGGCTACACCTTC
CDR3aa: CASREFGYTF

j_gene: TRBJ1-4
d_gene: -
abundance: -
v_gene: TRBV18
CDR3nt: TGTGCCAGCTCACGGAAGGGGAAAGATGAAAAACTGTTTTTT
CDR3aa: CASSRKGKDEKLFF

j_gene: TRBJ1-2
d_gene: TRBD1
abundance: -
v_gene: TRBV4-2
CDR3nt: TGTGCCAGCAGCCAAGATTGGGACAGTAGTATTTATGGAGGCTACACCTTC
CDR3aa: CASSQDWDSSIYGGYTF

j_gene: TRBJ2-1
d_gene: -
abundance: few
v_gene: TRBV9
CDR3nt: TGTGCCAGCAGCGTAGCGGGCGGGGGCCTATACAATGAGCAGTTCTTC
CDR3aa: CASSVAGGGLYNEQFF

j_gene: TRBJ1-3
d_gene: -
abundance: -
v_gene: TRBV5-1
CDR3nt: TGCGCCAGCACTCCCACGAGGCAGGGGATTGTAATGGCTGGAAACACCATATATTTT
CDR3aa: CASTPTRQGIVMAGNTIYF

j_gene: TRBJ1-2
d_gene: TRBD1
abundance: -
v_gene: TRBV4-3
CDR3nt: TGCGCCAGCAGCCACGACAGGGGGCTTCCCTATGGCTACACCTTC
CDR3aa: CASSHDRGLPYGYTF

j_gene: TRBJ1-2
d_gene: -
abundance: -
v_gene: TRBV19
CDR3nt: TGTGCCAGTACCCATGCCTATGAGAAGCACACCTTC
CDR3aa: CASTHAYEKHTF

j_gene: TRBJ2-7
d_gene: -
abundance: -
v_gene: TRBV11-2
CDR3nt: TGTGCCAGCAGCGGAGTGGTTAGCGTAAGCTCCTACGAGCAGTACTTC
CDR3aa: CASSGVVSVSSYEQYF